A selection of T cell receptor beta chains follows, all from one sample in a study of CD8 T cells in Susac syndrome. TCRdb itself ran the immunoSEQ multiplex PCR reads through MiXCR, one entry per CDR3 protein. Among some 120,000 distinct CDR3 sequences, 90% to 95% were seen once, and the ten largest hold 0.12%. Sequencing used CD4+ T cells from PBMCs. Source of these receptors: a human donor in good health. CDR3s include the opening cysteine and the closing phenylalanine or tryptophan. Fields, in order: D gene, CDR3 length, V gene, J gene, CDR3 protein, CDR3 DNA. D genes are given only for firm matches.

D: NA; length: 13; V: TRBV5-4; J: TRBJ2-1; CDR3: CASNPGETNEQFF; DNA: TGTGCCAGCAACCCGGGAGAGACGAATGAGCAGTTCTTC
D: TRBD2; length: 16; V: TRBV7-9; J: TRBJ2-1; CDR3: CASSLISSGRGNEQFF; DNA: TGTGCCAGCAGCTTAATTTCTAGCGGGAGGGGGAATGAGCAGTTCTTC
D: NA; length: 13; V: TRBV7-2; J: TRBJ2-7; CDR3: CASSRNKAYEQYF; DNA: TGTGCCAGCAGCCGCAACAAGGCCTACGAGCAGTACTTC
D: NA; length: 15; V: TRBV18; J: TRBJ1-1; CDR3: CASSPFGTENTEAFF; DNA: TGTGCCAGCTCACCATTTGGGACGGAGAACACTGAAGCTTTCTTT
D: TRBD1; length: 13; V: TRBV6-5; J: TRBJ1-1; CDR3: CASSLGQGARAFF; DNA: TGTGCCAGCAGCCTCGGACAGGGGGCACGAGCTTTCTTT
D: NA; length: 16; V: TRBV7-2; J: TRBJ2-2; CDR3: CASSLEGTANTGELFF; DNA: TGTGCCAGCAGCTTAGAGGGTACCGCGAACACCGGGGAGCTGTTTTTT
D: NA; length: 16; V: TRBV3-1; J: TRBJ1-3; CDR3: CASSPRDSSSGNTIYF; DNA: TGTGCCAGCAGCCCCAGGGATTCGAGCTCTGGAAACACCATATATTTT
D: NA; length: 13; V: TRBV5-8; J: TRBJ1-2; CDR3: CASSLAREYGYTF; DNA: TGTGCCAGCAGCTTGGCCAGGGAGTATGGCTACACCTTC
D: NA; length: 17; V: TRBV28; J: TRBJ2-6; CDR3: CASSPLGQASGANVLTF; DNA: TGTGCCAGCAGTCCCCTTGGGCAGGCCTCTGGGGCCAACGTCCTGACTTTC
D: NA; length: 14; V: TRBV30; J: TRBJ2-7; CDR3: CAWKTGTGDYEQYF; DNA: TGTGCCTGGAAAACCGGGACTGGGGACTACGAGCAGTACTTC
D: NA; length: 13; V: TRBV3-1; J: TRBJ1-2; CDR3: CASSQDGSYGYTF; DNA: TGTGCCAGCAGCCAAGACGGGTCATATGGCTACACCTTC
D: NA; length: 13; V: TRBV12-3/TRBV12-4; J: TRBJ1-5; CDR3: CASSSDLYQPQHF; DNA: TGTGCCAGCAGTTCTGACCTTTATCAGCCCCAGCATTTT
D: NA; length: 18; V: TRBV5-1; J: TRBJ2-6; CDR3: CASSLAGVRNSGANVLTF; DNA: TGCGCCAGCAGCTTGGCGGGAGTAAGGAACTCTGGGGCCAACGTCCTGACTTTC
D: TRBD1; length: 13; V: TRBV2; J: TRBJ1-1; CDR3: CASPRQGDTEAFF; DNA: TGTGCCTCCCCCCGACAGGGAGACACTGAAGCTTTCTTT